The 29 T cell receptor beta chains listed next were all sequenced from one sample in a study of T cell responses to AZD1222 COVID-19 vaccine. Clones were read by immunoSEQ multiplex PCR, and TCRdb kept only the in-frame ones, dropping some. The table lists about 110,000 clones, 86% of them singletons, with 3% to 3.5% in the top ten. Sample: peripheral blood, taken on day 0 of AZD1222 vaccination. These receptors were collected from an adult in good health.

V gene TRBV6-6 combines with J gene TRBJ1-5; D gene uncertain. The CDR3 length is 13 residues. Germline values: CDR1 MNHNY, CDR2 SVGAGI (reference sequence). V was pared by 5 bases and J by 7 bases, with 12 bases between. The CDR3 reads CASSLEVGQPQHF. CDR3 sequence (DNA): TGTGCCAGCAGTCTCGAAGTGGGGCAGCCCCAGCATTTT.

The chain links TRBV5-1 to TRBJ2-5; no definite D call. The V gene lost 4 bases and the J gene lost 1 base, with 5 bases spanning the gap. The germline CDR1 and CDR2 sequences are SGHRS and YFSETQ. The CDR3 consists of 12 residues. The CDR3 is CASSALQETQYF. The DNA for the CDR3 is TGCGCCAGCAGCGCTCTCCAAGAGACCCAGTACTTC.

The rearrangement links TRBV2 to TRBJ1-6, with TRBD1 matching over 8 bases. Germline assignment: CDR1 SNHLY and CDR2 FYNNEI. The V and J ends lost 9 bases and 5 bases, in that order; junction bases with no gene match: 3. This CDR3 region has 13 residues. CDR3 in DNA: TGTGCCAGAGGGACAGGCGATAATTCACCCCTCCACTTT. It encodes CARGTGDNSPLHF.

CDR3 residues: CASSLILSGNTIYF. The CDR3 DNA is TGTGCCAGCAGCTTGATCCTCTCTGGAAACACCATATATTTT. The rearrangement links TRBV5-5 to TRBJ1-3; D uncertain. There are 14 residues in the CDR3. Looked up from germline, CDR1 is SGHKS and CDR2 is YYEKEE (reference sequence). Trimming shortened V by 1 base and J by 0 bases, and 5 bases separated the two germline ends.

The CDR3, as DNA: TGTGCCAGCAGTACCGTTGGCGCTAACTATGGCTACACCTTC. It encodes CASSTVGANYGYTF. The chain is built from TRBV6-2 or TRBV6-3 and TRBJ1-2; no clear D gene. CDR1 and CDR2 from the germline V gene are MNHEY and SVGEGT. This CDR3 spans 14 amino acids. Trimming took off 5 bases at V and 0 bases at J, with 10 bases between the two ends.

This chain connects TRBV6-4 to TRBJ2-7, with D possibly matching TRBD1 (5 bases). CDR1 MRHNA and CDR2 SNTAGT come from the germline V gene. The CDR3 extends over 13 amino acids. Trimming shortened V by 7 bases and J by 0 bases, and 10 bases separated the two germline ends. The DNA for the CDR3 is TGTGCCAGCAACCCGACAGCCTCCTACGAGCAGTACTTC. Its translation is CASNPTASYEQYF.

V gene TRBV27 combines with J gene TRBJ1-2, with D possibly being TRBD1 (5 bases). Trimming took 5 bases from V and 5 from J, leaving 9 bases between them. The CDR3 sequence is 12 residues long. Germline CDR1 is MNHEY and CDR2 is SMNVEV (reference sequence). The CDR3 region is CASSTGTYGYTF. CDR3 DNA: TGTGCCAGCAGTACCGGGACTTATGGCTACACCTTC.

CDR3 DNA: TGTGCCTGGAGTGTAGGGGGAGGGGGTTTATATGGCTACACCTTC. The encoded protein is CAWSVGGGGLYGYTF. The rearrangement joins TRBV30 to TRBJ1-2; D may be TRBD1 (6 bases). V was pared by 0 bases and J by 5 bases, with 16 bases between. Germline CDR1 is GTSNPN and CDR2 is SVGIG (reference sequence). The CDR3 consists of 15 residues. The variable domain in full, with the rest retrieved from reference TRBV30 and TRBJ1-2, is SQTIHQWPATLVQPVGSPLSLECTVEGTSNPNLYWYRQAAGRGLQLLFYSVGIGQISSEVPQNLSASRPQDRQFILSSKKLLLSDSGFYLCAWSVGGGGLYGYTFGSGTRLTVV.

V and J are TRBV30 and TRBJ2-3, with 11 nucleotides matching TRBD2. Germline V CDR1 and CDR2: GTSNPN, SVGIG (reference sequence). Trimming took 0 bases from V and 4 from J; bases not matched to a gene: 3. This CDR3 contains 15 residues. DNA of the CDR3: TGTGCCTGGAGTGTAATTAGCGGGGGGGCAGATACGCAGTATTTT. Its translation: CAWSVISGGADTQYF.

This clone was counted between two and nine times. V usage is TRBV19 and J usage is TRBJ1-2; D is undetermined. Germline CDR1 is LNHDA and CDR2 is SQIVND (reference sequence). Trimming pared 9 bases from V and 0 bases from J, leaving 11 bases between. The CDR3 spans 13 residues. The CDR3 bases are TGTGCCAGCATGGAATCGGCTAACTATGGCTACACCTTC. Its translation: CASMESANYGYTF.

This rearrangement joins TRBV10-3 to TRBJ1-5; TRBD1 matches at 9 bases. The CDR3 consists of 16 residues. Germline V gives CDR1 ENHRY, CDR2 SYGVKD. The V gene end was trimmed by 6 bases and the J gene end by 3 bases; junction bases not matched to a gene: 9. CDR3 sequence reads: CAIRGDRDGVNQPQHF. The CDR3 DNA reads TGTGCCATCAGGGGGGACAGGGACGGTGTCAATCAGCCCCAGCATTTT.

This clone was seen more than once but under ten times. The J gene is TRBJ1-5, the V gene TRBV2, with D maybe TRBD1 (5 bases). The CDR3 length is 16 residues. The V and J ends lost 7 bases and 0 bases respectively, with 16 bases between them. Germline CDR1 is SNHLY and CDR2 is FYNNEI. CDR3 residues: CASNDRSPYSNQPQHF. CDR3 nucleotides: TGTGCCAGCAATGACAGATCACCGTATAGCAATCAGCCCCAGCATTTT.

J is TRBJ2-7 and V is TRBV5-1; maybe TRBD1 (6 bases). Germline V gene sequence: CDR1 SGHRS, CDR2 YFSETQ. This CDR3 is 14 amino acids long. Trimming removed 0 bases from V and 4 bases from J, with 11 bases in between. CDR3 residues: CASSLEGRGYEQYF. The CDR3, as DNA: TGCGCCAGCAGCTTGGAGGGCAGGGGTTACGAGCAGTACTTC.

The chain combines TRBV30 with TRBJ1-1; D might be TRBD1 (5 bases). Between the trimmed V and J ends, which lost 4 bases and 11 bases, there was a span of 17 bases. Germline V lookup: CDR1 GTSNPN, CDR2 SVGIG (reference sequence). This CDR3 is 12 amino acids long. In DNA form, the CDR3 reads TGTGCCTGGATTGGGGACTCCTTCGGGGCTTTCTTT. Protein product: CAWIGDSFGAFF.

The chain links TRBV3-1 (or the pseudogene TRBV3-2) to TRBJ2-4, with TRBD2 identical over 16 bases. Germline V gives CDR1 LGHDT, CDR2 YNNKEL (reference sequence). Trimming cost V 0 bases and J 1 base; bases outside gene matches: 6. The CDR3 sequence is 20 residues long. The CDR3 here is CASSQDPGTSGGAAKNIQYF. The CDR3 coding sequence is TGTGCCAGCAGCCAAGATCCCGGGACTAGCGGGGGGGCGGCCAAAAACATTCAGTACTTC.

The gene calls are TRBV28 and TRBJ2-2; 7 bases line up with TRBD1. Germline lookup yields CDR1 MDHEN and CDR2 SYDVKM. Trimming took 5 bases from V and 6 from J; bases not matched to a gene: 6. CDR3 length: 14 residues. CDR3: CASSQQGFSGELFF. In nucleotides, the CDR3 is TGTGCCAGCAGTCAACAGGGGTTCTCCGGGGAGCTGTTTTTT.

This clone was found a few times. The CDR3 sequence is CASMGRGREQGEQFF. The CDR3 region has the DNA TGTGCCAGTATGGGTCGTGGTAGGGAACAGGGTGAGCAGTTCTTC. V usage is TRBV19 and J usage is TRBJ2-1; maybe TRBD1 (6 bases). Germline lookup yields CDR1 LNHDA and CDR2 SQIVND (reference sequence). The length of the CDR3 is 15 residues. V dropped 7 bases and J dropped 9 bases, with 22 bases sitting between them.

The chain joins TRBV6-5 to TRBJ2-7; D is tentatively TRBD1 or TRBD2 (5 bases each). The germline V and J ends were trimmed by 6 bases and 4 bases, with 16 bases remaining between them. Germline values: CDR1 MNHEY, CDR2 SVGAGI. This CDR3 is built from 14 residues. The CDR3 region has the DNA TGTGCCAGCAGCCCGATCCAGGGACGGTACGAGCAGTACTTC. Its translation: CASSPIQGRYEQYF.

The V call is TRBV19, the J call TRBJ2-3; D might be TRBD2 (6 bases). The CDR3 length is 18 residues. Germline CDR1 and CDR2: LNHDA and SQIVND (reference sequence). The germline V and J ends were trimmed by 0 bases and 4 bases, with 20 bases remaining between them. The CDR3 sequence: CASSIDIRKEGRADTQYF. Written as DNA, the CDR3 is TGTGCCAGTAGTATAGATATAAGGAAGGAGGGGCGGGCAGATACGCAGTATTTT.

This chain joins TRBV7-2 and TRBJ2-1; 8 positions match TRBD2. The CDR3 length is 15 residues. Germline loops: CDR1 SGHTA, CDR2 FQGNSA. The J segment lost 10 bases and the V segment lost 5 bases, leaving 13 bases of the junction unmatched. The DNA for the CDR3 is TGTGCCAGCAGCCTCACTAGTCGGGGGGGTATCGAGCAGTTCTTC. Residues: CASSLTSRGGIEQFF.

The J gene is TRBJ1-6, the V gene TRBV11-2, with 7 nucleotides matching TRBD1. Germline V gives CDR1 SGHAT, CDR2 FQNNGV. This CDR3 is built from 19 residues. V shed 5 bases, J shed 9 bases, and the junction held 22 bases outside the gene matches. The CDR3 protein is CASSVNNPLQGLLSSPLHF. The CDR3 bases are TGTGCCAGCAGCGTCAATAATCCGTTACAGGGGTTACTGAGTTCACCCCTCCACTTT.

The gene calls are TRBV5-1 and TRBJ2-1; D ambiguous. The germline V and J ends were trimmed by 6 bases and 2 bases, with 24 bases remaining between them. Germline CDR1 reads SGHRS; CDR2 reads YFSETQ. This CDR3 contains 18 residues. The CDR3 here is CASTSPSNRVPTYNEQFF. The CDR3 DNA follows: TGCGCCAGCACCTCCCCGTCTAACCGCGTTCCGACCTACAATGAGCAGTTCTTC. The full variable domain, in which reference TRBV5-1 and TRBJ2-1 provide the parts outside the CDR3, is KAGVTQTPRYLIKTRGQQVTLSCSPISGHRSVSWYQQTPGQGLQFLFEYFSETQRNKGNFPGRFSGRQFSNSRSEMNVSTLELGDSALYLCASTSPSNRVPTYNEQFFGPGTRLTVL.

V usage is TRBV29-1 and J usage is TRBJ1-1, with D maybe TRBD1 (5 bases). V was pared by 7 bases and J by 8 bases, with 17 bases between. The germline V gene has CDR1 SQVTM and CDR2 ANQGSEA. The CDR3 is 12 amino acids. CDR3 in DNA: TGCAGCGGGGATCGACAGACACCCGAAGCTTTCTTT. As protein: CSGDRQTPEAFF. The complete variable domain, with remaining parts taken from reference TRBV29-1 and TRBJ1-1, reads SAVISQKPSRDICQRGTSLTIQCQVDSQVTMMFWYRQQPGQSLTLIATANQGSEATYESGFVIDKFPISRPNLTFSTLTVSNMSPEDSSIYLCSGDRQTPEAFFGQGTRLTVV.

V and J are TRBV4-3 and TRBJ1-2; the D is unclear. Germline values: CDR1 LGHNA, CDR2 YSLEER. V dropped 1 base and J dropped 3 bases, with 18 bases sitting between them. This CDR3 is built from 17 residues. Here the CDR3 DNA reads TGCGCCAGCAGCCAAGCCTTGACGACACTCGTAGACTATGGCTACACCTTC. The encoded protein is CASSQALTTLVDYGYTF.

V gene TRBV6-2 or TRBV6-3 combines with J gene TRBJ2-5; 7 bases map to TRBD2. The CDR3 runs to 15 residues. Germline values: CDR1 MNHEY, CDR2 SVGEGT. With V trimmed by 6 bases and J by 4 bases, 11 bases remained unmatched. The CDR3, as DNA: TGTGCCAGCAGCCCCTCCGGGGGGAGTTTAGAGACCCAGTACTTC. Its translation is CASSPSGGSLETQYF.

The chain couples TRBV28 to TRBJ1-3; TRBD1 matches at 9 bases. CDR1 is MDHEN, CDR2 SYDVKM, per germline. The trim removed 6 bases at V and 2 bases at J, leaving 8 bases unmatched. The CDR3 sequence is 16 residues long. Here the CDR3 reads CASRYIRDRAGNTIYF. CDR3 coding DNA: TGTGCCAGCAGGTACATCCGGGACAGGGCTGGAAACACCATATATTTT.

The chain employs TRBV6-1 and TRBJ2-7, with 12 bases lining up with TRBD2. Losses at the gene ends were 3 bases for V and 6 bases for J; bases not matched to a gene: 6. CDR3 size: 15 residues. Per the germline V gene, CDR1 is MNHNS and CDR2 is SASEGT. CDR3 coding DNA: TGTGCCAGCAGTGACGGGACTAGCGGGCCGAGCGAGCAGTACTTC. Amino acids: CASSDGTSGPSEQYF.

This chain's CDR3 is CASSSVGGQTEAFF. CDR3 nucleotides: TGTGCCAGCTCTTCAGTGGGGGGGCAAACTGAAGCTTTCTTT. The chain carries TRBV18 and TRBJ1-1; tentative D call: TRBD1 (6 bases). This CDR3 has 14 amino acids. CDR1 and CDR2 (germline): KGHSH, LQKENI. V was cut by 6 bases and J by 5 bases, with 16 bases left in between.

The CDR3 region is CASSMAGNEQFF. CDR3 DNA: TGTGCCAGTAGTATGGCGGGGAATGAGCAGTTCTTC. The chain is built from TRBV19 and TRBJ2-1; tentative D call: TRBD2 (6 bases). CDR1 is LNHDA, CDR2 SQIVND, per germline (reference sequence). V was cut by 3 bases and J by 7 bases, with 7 bases left in between. CDR3 size: 12 residues.